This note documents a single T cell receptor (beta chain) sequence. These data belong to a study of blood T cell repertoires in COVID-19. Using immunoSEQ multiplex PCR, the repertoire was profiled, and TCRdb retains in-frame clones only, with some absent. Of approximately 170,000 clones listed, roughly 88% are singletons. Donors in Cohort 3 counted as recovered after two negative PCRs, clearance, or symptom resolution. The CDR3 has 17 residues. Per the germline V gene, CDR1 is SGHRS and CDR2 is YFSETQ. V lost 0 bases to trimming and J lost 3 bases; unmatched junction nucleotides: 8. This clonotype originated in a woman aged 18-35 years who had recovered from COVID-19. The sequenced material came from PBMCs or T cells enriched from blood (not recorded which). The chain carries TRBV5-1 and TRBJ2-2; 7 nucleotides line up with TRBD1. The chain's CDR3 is CASSLEKGTADTGELFF. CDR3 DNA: TGCGCCAGCAGCTTGGAGAAAGGGACAGCTGACACCGGGGAGCTGTTTTTT.